Listed here is a single TCR beta chain. What it binds is unknown. The V end lost 4 bases, the J end lost 9 bases, and 25 bases lay between the germline ends. Germline V gene lookup returns CDR1 SGHNT and CDR2 YENEEA. This CDR3 spans 17 amino acids. These data are taken from a study of a mutant IDH1 vaccine in newly diagnosed glioma. Looking at the study overall: Eight vaccinations were given in weeks 1, 3, 5, 7, 11, 15, 19 and 23. Averaging approximately 42 years of age, treated patients were roughly 60% male and approximately 40% female.

Profiling relied on immunoSEQ multiplex PCR, and the TCRdb table lists in-frame clones only, not all of them. This table holds tens of thousands of clones, 85% found once. Time point meaning: week 23, last vaccination. Alongside topical imiquimod, each dose of vaccine comprised 300 ug of mutant IDH1 20-mer peptide. The astrocytomas were IDH1-mutant, ATRX-negative, and WHO grade 3 or 4. The V and J genes are TRBV11-3 and TRBJ2-1; a possible D gene is TRBD2 (6 bases). The source material was PBMCs, sampled from a glioma patient whose treatment included an IDH1 peptide vaccine. The source is a man under 40 with glioma. Some clones in this sample may be carry-over from other donors' samples. The DNA of the CDR3 is TGTGCCAGCAGCTCTGGGGTAGATTCGGGCGGGATCGGTGAGCAGTTCTTC. Translating it yields CASSSGVDSGGIGEQFF.